This T cell receptor (beta chain) was identified during a study of blood T cell repertoires in COVID-19. Turning to the study itself: From T cells, B-cell-depleted T cells, or PBMCs came the material, which was cDNA or gDNA.

CDR3 length equals 14 residues. The germline CDR1 and CDR2 sequences are SNHLY and FYNNEI. J lost 2 bases, V lost 6 bases, and 6 bases had no gene match. The data were produced by immunoSEQ multiplex PCR, yet TCRdb's version contains in-frame clones alone and is incomplete. The sample lists under 250,000 clones; around 80% were seen once. Only a few counts were recorded for this clone. Sequenced: peripheral blood. The sequence came from a woman in her seventies with acute or convalescent COVID-19. J is TRBJ1-2 and V is TRBV2; TRBD1 aligns across 7 bases. The CDR3 DNA reads as TGTGCCAGCAGACCCGCAGGGGGAAACTATGGCTACACCTTC. Its protein product is CASRPAGGNYGYTF.